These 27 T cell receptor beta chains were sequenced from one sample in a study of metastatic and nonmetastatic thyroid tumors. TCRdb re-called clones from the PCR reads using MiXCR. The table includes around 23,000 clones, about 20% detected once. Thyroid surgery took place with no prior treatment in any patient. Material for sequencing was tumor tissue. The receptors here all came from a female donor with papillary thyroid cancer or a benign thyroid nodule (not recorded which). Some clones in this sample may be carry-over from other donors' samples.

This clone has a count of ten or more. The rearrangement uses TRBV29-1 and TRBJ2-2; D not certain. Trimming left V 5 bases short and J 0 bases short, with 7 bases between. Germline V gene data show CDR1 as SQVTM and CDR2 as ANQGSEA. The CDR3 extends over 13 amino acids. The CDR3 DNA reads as TGCAGCGTTTCAGCTTCGAACACCGGGGAGCTGTTTTTT. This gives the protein CSVSASNTGELFF.

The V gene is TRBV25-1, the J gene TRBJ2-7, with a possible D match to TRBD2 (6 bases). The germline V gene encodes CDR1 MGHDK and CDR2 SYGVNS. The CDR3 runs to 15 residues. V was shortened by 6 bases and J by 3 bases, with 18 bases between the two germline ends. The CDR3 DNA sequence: TGTGCCAGCAGCCACAGCGGAGGGATAATCTACGAGCAGTACTTC. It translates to CASSHSGGIIYEQYF.

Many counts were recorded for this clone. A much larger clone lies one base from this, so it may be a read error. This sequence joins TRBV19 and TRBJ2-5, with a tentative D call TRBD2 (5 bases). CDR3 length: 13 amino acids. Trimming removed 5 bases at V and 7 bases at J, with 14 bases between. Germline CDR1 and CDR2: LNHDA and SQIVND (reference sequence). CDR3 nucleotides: TGTGCCAGTAGTGGACCTTTCCGGGGGACCCAGTACTTC. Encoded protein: CASSGPFRGTQYF.

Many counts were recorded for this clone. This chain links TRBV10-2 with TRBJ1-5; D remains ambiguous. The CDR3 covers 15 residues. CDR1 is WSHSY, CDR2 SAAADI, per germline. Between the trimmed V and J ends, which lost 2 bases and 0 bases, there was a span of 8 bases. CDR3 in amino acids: CASSEMGSSNQPQHF. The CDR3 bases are TGCGCCAGCAGTGAGATGGGGAGTAGCAATCAGCCCCAGCATTTT.

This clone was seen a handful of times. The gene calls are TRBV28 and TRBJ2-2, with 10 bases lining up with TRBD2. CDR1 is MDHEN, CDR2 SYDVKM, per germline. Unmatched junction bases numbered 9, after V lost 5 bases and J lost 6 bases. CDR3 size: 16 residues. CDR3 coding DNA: TGTGCCAGCAGTCTACCGGGACTAGCGATATCCGGGGAGCTGTTTTTT. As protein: CASSLPGLAISGELFF. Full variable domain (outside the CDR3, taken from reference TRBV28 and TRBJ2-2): DVKVTQSSRYLVKRTGEKVFLECVQDMDHENMFWYRQDPGLGLRLIYFSYDVKMKEKGDIPEGYSVSREKKERFSLILESASTNQTSMYLCASSLPGLAISGELFFGEGSRLTVL.

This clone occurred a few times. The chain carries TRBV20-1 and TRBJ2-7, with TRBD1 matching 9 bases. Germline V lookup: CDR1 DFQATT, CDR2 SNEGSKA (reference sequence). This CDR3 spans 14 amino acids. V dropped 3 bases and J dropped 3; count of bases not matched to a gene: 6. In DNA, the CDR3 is TGCAGTGCTAGTGGGACAGGGAGGTTCTACGAGCAGTACTTC. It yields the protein CSASGTGRFYEQYF.

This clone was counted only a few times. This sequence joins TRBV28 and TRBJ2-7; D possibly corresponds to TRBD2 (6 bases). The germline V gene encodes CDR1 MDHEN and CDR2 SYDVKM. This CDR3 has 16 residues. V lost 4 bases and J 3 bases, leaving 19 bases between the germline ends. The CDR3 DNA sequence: TGTGCCAGCAGTTCCACCTCGGTTGGGACTTACTACGAGCAGTACTTC. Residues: CASSSTSVGTYYEQYF.

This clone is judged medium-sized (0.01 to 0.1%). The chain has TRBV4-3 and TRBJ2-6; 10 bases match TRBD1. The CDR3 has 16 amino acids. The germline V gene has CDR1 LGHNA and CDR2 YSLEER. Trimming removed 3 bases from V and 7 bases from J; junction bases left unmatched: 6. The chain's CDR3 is CASSHIGTGDANVLTF. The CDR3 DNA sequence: TGCGCCAGCAGCCATATCGGGACAGGGGATGCCAACGTCCTGACTTTC.

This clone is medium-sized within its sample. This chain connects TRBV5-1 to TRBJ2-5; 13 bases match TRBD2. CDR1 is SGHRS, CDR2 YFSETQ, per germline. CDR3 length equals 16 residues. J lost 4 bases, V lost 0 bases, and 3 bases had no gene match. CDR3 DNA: TGCGCCAGCAGCTTGGAGGGACTAGCGGGATCAGAGACCCAGTACTTC. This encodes CASSLEGLAGSETQYF.

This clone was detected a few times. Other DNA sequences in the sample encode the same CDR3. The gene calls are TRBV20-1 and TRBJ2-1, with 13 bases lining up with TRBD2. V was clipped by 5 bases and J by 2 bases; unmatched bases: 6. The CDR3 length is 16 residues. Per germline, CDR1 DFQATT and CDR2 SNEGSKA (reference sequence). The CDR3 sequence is CSAGGLAGDPYNEQFF. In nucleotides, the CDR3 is TGCAGTGCTGGAGGACTAGCGGGAGATCCCTACAATGAGCAGTTCTTC.

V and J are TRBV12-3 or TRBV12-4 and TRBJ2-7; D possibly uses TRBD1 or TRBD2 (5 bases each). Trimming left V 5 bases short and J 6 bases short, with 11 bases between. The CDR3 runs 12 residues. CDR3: CASSTGPFEQYF. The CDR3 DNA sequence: TGTGCCAGCAGTACGGGACCGTTCGAGCAGTACTTC.

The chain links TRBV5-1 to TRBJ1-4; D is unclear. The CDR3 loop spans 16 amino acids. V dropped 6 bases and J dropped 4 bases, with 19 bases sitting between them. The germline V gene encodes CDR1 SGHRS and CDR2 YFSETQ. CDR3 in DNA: TGCGCCAGCATGAGGACGCCGGGTCAGCTTAATGAAAAACTGTTTTTT. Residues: CASMRTPGQLNEKLFF.

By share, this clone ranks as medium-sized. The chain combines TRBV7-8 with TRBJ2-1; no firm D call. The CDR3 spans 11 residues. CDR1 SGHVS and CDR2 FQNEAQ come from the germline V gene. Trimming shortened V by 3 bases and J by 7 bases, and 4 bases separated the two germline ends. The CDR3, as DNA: TGTGCCAGCAGCTTGAAGAATGAGCAGTTCTTC. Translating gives CASSLKNEQFF. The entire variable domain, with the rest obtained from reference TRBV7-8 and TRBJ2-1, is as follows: GAGVSQSPRYKVAKRGQDVALRCDPISGHVSLFWYQQALGQGPEFLTYFQNEAQLDKSGLPSDRFFAERPEGSVSTLKIQRTQQEDSAVYLCASSLKNEQFFGPGTRLTVL.

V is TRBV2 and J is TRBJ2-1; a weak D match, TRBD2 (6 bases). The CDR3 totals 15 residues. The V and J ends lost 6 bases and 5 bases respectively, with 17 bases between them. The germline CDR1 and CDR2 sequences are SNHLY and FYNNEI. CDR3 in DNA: TGTGCCAGCAGGAAGACCGCGGGGTTTGACAATGAGCAGTTCTTC. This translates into CASRKTAGFDNEQFF.

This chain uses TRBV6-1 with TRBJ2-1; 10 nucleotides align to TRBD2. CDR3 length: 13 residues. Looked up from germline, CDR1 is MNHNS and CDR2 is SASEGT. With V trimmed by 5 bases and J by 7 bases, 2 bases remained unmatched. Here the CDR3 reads CASSQGLANEQFF. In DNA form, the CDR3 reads TGTGCCAGCAGTCAGGGACTAGCGAATGAGCAGTTCTTC.

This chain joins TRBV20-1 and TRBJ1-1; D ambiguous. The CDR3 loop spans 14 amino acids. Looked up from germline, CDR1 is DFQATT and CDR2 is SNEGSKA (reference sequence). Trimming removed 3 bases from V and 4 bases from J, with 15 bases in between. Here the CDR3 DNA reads TGCAGTGCTAGTATCGGGGAATGGGTCACTGAAGCTTTCTTT. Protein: CSASIGEWVTEAFF.

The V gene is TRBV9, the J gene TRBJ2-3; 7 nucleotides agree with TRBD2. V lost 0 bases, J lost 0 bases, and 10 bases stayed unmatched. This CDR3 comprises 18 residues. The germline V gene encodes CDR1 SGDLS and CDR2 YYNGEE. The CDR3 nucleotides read TGTGCCAGCAGCGTAGCCACACCGCTAGCGGCTAGCACAGATACGCAGTATTTT. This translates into CASSVATPLAASTDTQYF. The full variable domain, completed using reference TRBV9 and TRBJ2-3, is DSGVTQTPKHLITATGQRVTLRCSPRSGDLSVYWYQQSLDQGLQFLIQYYNGEERAKGNILERFSAQQFPDLHSELNLSSLELGDSALYFCASSVATPLAASTDTQYFGPGTRLTVL.

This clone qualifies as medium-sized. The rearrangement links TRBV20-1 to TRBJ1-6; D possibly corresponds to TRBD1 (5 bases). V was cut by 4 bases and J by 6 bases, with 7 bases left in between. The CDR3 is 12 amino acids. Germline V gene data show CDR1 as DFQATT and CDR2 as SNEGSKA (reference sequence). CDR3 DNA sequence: TGCAGTGCTACCAGGGTTAATTCACCCCTCCACTTT. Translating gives CSATRVNSPLHF.

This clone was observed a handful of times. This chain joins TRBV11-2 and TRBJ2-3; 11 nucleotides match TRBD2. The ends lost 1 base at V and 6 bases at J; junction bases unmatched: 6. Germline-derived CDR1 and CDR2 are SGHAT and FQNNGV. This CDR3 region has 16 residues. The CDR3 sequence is CASSLVLAGDTDTQYF. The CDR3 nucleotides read TGTGCCAGCAGCTTAGTACTAGCGGGAGATACGGATACGCAGTATTTT.

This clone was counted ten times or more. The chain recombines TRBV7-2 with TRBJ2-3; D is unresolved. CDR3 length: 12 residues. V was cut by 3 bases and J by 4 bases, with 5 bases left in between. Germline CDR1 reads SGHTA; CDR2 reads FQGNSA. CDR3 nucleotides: TGTGCCAGCAGCTTGTTTTCAGATACGCAGTATTTT. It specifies CASSLFSDTQYF.

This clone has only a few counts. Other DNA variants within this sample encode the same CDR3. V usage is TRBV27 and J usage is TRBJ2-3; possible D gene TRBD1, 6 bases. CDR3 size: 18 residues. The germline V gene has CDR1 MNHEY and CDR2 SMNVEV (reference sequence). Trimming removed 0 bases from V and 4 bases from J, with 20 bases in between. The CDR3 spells CASSLSGTGLSVADTQYF. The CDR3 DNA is TGTGCCAGCAGTTTATCTGGTACAGGGCTCTCTGTTGCAGATACGCAGTATTTT.

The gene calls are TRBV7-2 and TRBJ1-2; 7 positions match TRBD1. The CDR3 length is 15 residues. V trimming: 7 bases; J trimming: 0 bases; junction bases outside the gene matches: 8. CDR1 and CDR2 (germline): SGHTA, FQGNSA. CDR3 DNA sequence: TGTGCCAGCACCATCGGGGACAGAGCTAACTATGGCTACACCTTC. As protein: CASTIGDRANYGYTF.

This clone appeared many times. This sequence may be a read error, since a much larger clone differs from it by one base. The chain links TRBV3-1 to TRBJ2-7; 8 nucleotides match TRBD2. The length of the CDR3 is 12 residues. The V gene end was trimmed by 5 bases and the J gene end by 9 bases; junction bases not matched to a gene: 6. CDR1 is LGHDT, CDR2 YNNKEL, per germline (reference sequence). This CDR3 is CASSAGGEGQYF. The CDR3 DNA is TGTGCCAGCAGCGCGGGGGGTGAGGGGCAGTACTTC.

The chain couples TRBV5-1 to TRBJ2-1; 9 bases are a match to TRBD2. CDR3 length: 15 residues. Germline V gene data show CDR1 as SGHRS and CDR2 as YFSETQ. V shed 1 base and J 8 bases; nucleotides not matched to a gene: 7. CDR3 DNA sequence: TGCGCCAGCAGCTTGTTTAGCGGGAGAATGGATGAGCAGTTCTTC. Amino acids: CASSLFSGRMDEQFF.

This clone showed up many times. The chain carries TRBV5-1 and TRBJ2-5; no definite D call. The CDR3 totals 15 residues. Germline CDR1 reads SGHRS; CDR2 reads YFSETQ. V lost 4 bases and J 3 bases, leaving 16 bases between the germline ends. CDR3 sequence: CASSQDRAIKETQYF. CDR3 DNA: TGCGCCAGCAGCCAGGACCGTGCTATAAAAGAGACCCAGTACTTC.

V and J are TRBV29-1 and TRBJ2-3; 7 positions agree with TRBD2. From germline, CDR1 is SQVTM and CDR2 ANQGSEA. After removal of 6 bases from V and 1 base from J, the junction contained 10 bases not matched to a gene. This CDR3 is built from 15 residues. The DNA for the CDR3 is TGCAGCGTCTCAAAACGGGAGGCCGGCACAGATACGCAGTATTTT. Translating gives CSVSKREAGTDTQYF.

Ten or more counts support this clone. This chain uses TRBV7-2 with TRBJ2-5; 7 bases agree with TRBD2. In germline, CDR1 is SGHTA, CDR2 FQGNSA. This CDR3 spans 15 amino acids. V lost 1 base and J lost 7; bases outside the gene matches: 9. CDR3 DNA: TGTGCCAGCAGCTTAGGACTCGGGAGGTATGGGACCCAGTACTTC. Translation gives CASSLGLGRYGTQYF.